The 30 T cell receptor beta chains below come from one sample, sequenced in a study of vaccination and CD4 T cells after COVID-19 (dated by TCRdb to the early 2020s). Explained via the paper, the treatment or condition label denotes: approximately nine-day PBMC culture with coronavirus spike peptide pools or control peptides (ViraFEST assay). Their cognate antigens are unknown. Library generation was performed with PCR. The sequencing machine was an Illumina iSeq 100. DNA from cultured CD4+ T cells underwent TCR sequencing with the Oncomine TCR Beta short-read assay at the Johns Hopkins FTIC core. The public reads were quality trimmed at Q25 with fastp and then assembled into clones with MiXCR by TCRdb, keeping productive beta chains. Every entry covers one CDR3 protein and lists the most common genes and DNA from its rows. The sample table lists 13,000 to 15,000 distinct CDR3 sequences, approximately 61% of them with a count of one. The biggest ten clones account for approximately 15% of the sample.

The sequenced sample was CD4+ T cells from blood, cultured in vitro. These receptors were taken from a human donor who had recovered from COVID-19.

This chain connects TRBV20-1 to TRBJ2-1; no clear D. V shed 6 bases and J shed 6 bases, with 12 bases lying between them. This CDR3 is built from 12 residues. From germline, CDR1 is DFQATT and CDR2 SNEGSKA (reference sequence). The DNA for the CDR3 is TGCAGTGCCAACGATAGAGGCAATGAGCAGTTCTTC. Translating gives CSANDRGNEQFF.

This chain's CDR3 is CASSTRRDSSYEQYF. CDR3 sequence (DNA): TGTGCCAGCAGCACCAGACGGGACAGCTCCTACGAGCAGTACTTC. The V and J genes are TRBV6-2 or TRBV6-3 and TRBJ2-7, with TRBD1 identical over 7 bases. V trimming: 6 bases; J trimming: 0 bases; junction bases outside the gene matches: 8. There are 15 residues in the CDR3. Looked up from germline, CDR1 is MNHEY and CDR2 is SVGEGT.

The chain carries TRBV6-2 or TRBV6-3 and TRBJ1-5; weak D call: TRBD1 (5 bases). Germline V gives CDR1 MNHEY, CDR2 SVGEGT. V shed 8 bases and J shed 9 bases, with 14 bases lying between them. The CDR3 extends over 12 amino acids. This chain's CDR3 is CASRDGGGPQHF. CDR3 coding DNA: TGTGCCAGCCGGGATGGGGGGGGGCCCCAGCATTTT.

This clonotype was recorded only once. This chain links TRBV28 with TRBJ1-6, with 8 positions matching TRBD1. J was trimmed by 6 bases and V by 4 bases; bases with no gene match: 5. CDR1 is MDHEN, CDR2 SYDVKM, per germline. The CDR3 has 15 amino acids. The chain's CDR3 is CASSWLTGANSPLHF. Written as DNA, the CDR3 is TGTGCCAGCAGTTGGCTGACAGGGGCTAATTCACCCCTCCACTTT. The variable domain in full, with the rest retrieved from reference TRBV28 and TRBJ1-6, is DVKVTQSSRYLVKRTGEKVFLECVQDMDHENMFWYRQDPGLGLRLIYFSYDVKMKEKGDIPEGYSVSREKKERFSLILESASTNQTSMYLCASSWLTGANSPLHFGNGTRLTVT.

The chain joins TRBV20-1 to TRBJ1-2, with D perhaps matching TRBD1 (6 bases). V lost 3 bases and J 0 bases, leaving 11 bases between the germline ends. The germline gives CDR1 DFQATT, CDR2 SNEGSKA (reference sequence). CDR3 size: 14 residues. CDR3 coding DNA: TGCAGTGCTAGGAGGGGGATTACTAACTATGGCTACACCTTC. Translating it yields CSARRGITNYGYTF.

This clonotype is medium-sized by share. This chain joins TRBV19 and TRBJ1-5; 11 nucleotides line up with TRBD1. Germline V gene sequence: CDR1 LNHDA, CDR2 SQIVND (reference sequence). The CDR3 contains 16 residues. With 3 bases clipped from V and 2 bases from J, the junction kept 3 bases outside the gene matches. CDR3 sequence: CASSIRDRGGNQPQHF. In nucleotides, the CDR3 is TGTGCCAGTAGTATCCGGGACAGGGGGGGCAATCAGCCCCAGCATTTT. Together with reference TRBV19 and TRBJ1-5, the CDR3 gives the full variable domain: DGGITQSPKYLFRKEGQNVTLSCEQNLNHDAMYWYRQDPGQGLRLIYYSQIVNDFQKGDIAEGYSVSREKKESFPLTVTSAQKNPTAFYLCASSIRDRGGNQPQHFGDGTRLSIL.

The CDR3 protein is CASSIGARHYGYTF. DNA for the CDR3: TGTGCCAGTAGTATAGGGGCCCGGCACTATGGCTACACCTTC. The chain couples TRBV19 to TRBJ1-2; no clear D gene. This CDR3 region has 14 residues. Deletions cut 1 base from V and 3 bases from J, with 9 bases between. Germline V gives CDR1 LNHDA, CDR2 SQIVND (reference sequence). The complete variable domain, with remaining parts taken from reference TRBV19 and TRBJ1-2, reads DGGITQSPKYLFRKEGQNVTLSCEQNLNHDAMYWYRQDPGQGLRLIYYSQIVNDFQKGDIAEGYSVSREKKESFPLTVTSAQKNPTAFYLCASSIGARHYGYTFGSGTRLTVV.

This chain joins TRBV7-3 and TRBJ2-3; D gene uncertain. Trimming cost V 5 bases and J 6 bases, with 9 bases left between them. CDR3 length equals 12 residues. In germline, CDR1 is SGHTA, CDR2 FQGTGA. Here the CDR3 reads CASSRFEDTQYF. DNA for the CDR3: TGTGCCAGCAGCCGCTTCGAGGATACGCAGTATTTT. The full variable domain, in which reference TRBV7-3 and TRBJ2-3 provide the parts outside the CDR3, is GAGVSQTPSNKVTEKGKYVELRCDPISGHTALYWYRQSLGQGPEFLIYFQGTGAADDSGLPNDRFFAVRPEGSVSTLKIQRTERGDSAVYLCASSRFEDTQYFGPGTRLTVL.

The gene calls are TRBV19 and TRBJ2-3; no clear D. The CDR3 contains 14 residues. CDR1 is LNHDA and CDR2 is SQIVND in the germline V gene (reference sequence). V lost 3 bases to trimming and J lost 4 bases, with 11 bases between them. DNA of the CDR3: TGTGCCAGTAGTATCCCCGGGTTCCCAGATACGCAGTATTTT. This encodes CASSIPGFPDTQYF.

The CDR3 DNA reads TGTGCCTGGAGCTCGTCAGTTAACGAGCAGTACTTC. Translating it yields CAWSSSVNEQYF. The rearrangement uses TRBV30 and TRBJ2-7; D is uncertain. The V gene's germline CDR1 is GTSNPN and CDR2 SVGIG (reference sequence). V was shortened by 3 bases and J by 5 bases, with 11 bases between the two germline ends. The CDR3 is made up of 12 amino acids.

The J gene is TRBJ2-2, the V gene TRBV7-7; TRBD2 matches 7 bases. With V trimmed by 1 base and J by 1 base, 3 bases remained unmatched. Germline V CDR1 and CDR2: SSHAT, FNYEAQ (reference sequence). CDR3 size: 16 residues. This CDR3 is CASSLVAGLNTGELFF. DNA for the CDR3: TGTGCCAGCAGCTTAGTAGCGGGCCTGAACACCGGGGAGCTGTTTTTT.

The V call is TRBV24-1, the J call TRBJ2-3; TRBD2 might be the D (5 bases). V was shortened by 2 bases and J by 2 bases, with 10 bases between the two germline ends. The CDR3 spans 15 residues. Germline-derived CDR1 and CDR2 are KGHDR and SFDVKD. CDR3 protein: CATSDSDDYTDTQYF. CDR3 nucleotide sequence: TGTGCCACCAGTGATTCGGATGACTACACAGATACGCAGTATTTT.

The rearrangement links TRBV4-2 to TRBJ2-7; 9 nucleotides agree with TRBD1. Germline V gives CDR1 LGHNA, CDR2 YNFKEQ. The CDR3 is 17 residues long. The trim removed 3 bases at V and 5 bases at J, leaving 14 bases unmatched. DNA of the CDR3: TGTGCCAGCAGCCAGAATTTGGGCGGGACAGGGTCGGACGAGCAGTACTTC. The encoded protein is CASSQNLGGTGSDEQYF.

The J gene is TRBJ1-6, the V gene TRBV7-9; 9 nucleotides align to TRBD1. This CDR3 spans 15 amino acids. The germline CDR1 and CDR2 sequences are SEHNR and FQNEAQ (reference sequence). J lost 9 bases, V lost 5 bases, and 8 bases had no gene match. The CDR3 spells CASSPQGADGSPLHF. The CDR3 DNA reads as TGTGCCAGCAGCCCACAGGGGGCAGATGGTTCACCCCTCCACTTT.

The rearrangement joins TRBV29-1 to TRBJ2-5; D not certain. Germline loops: CDR1 SQVTM, CDR2 ANQGSEA. This CDR3 spans 13 amino acids. The germline V and J ends were trimmed by 0 bases and 4 bases, with 9 bases remaining between them. CDR3 amino acids: CSVEERWGETQYF. The CDR3 DNA reads TGCAGCGTTGAAGAGAGGTGGGGAGAGACCCAGTACTTC.

This chain joins TRBV20-1 and TRBJ2-7, with 13 bases that match TRBD2. After removal of 1 base from V and 1 base from J, the junction contained 1 base not matched to a gene. Germline V gene data show CDR1 as DFQATT and CDR2 as SNEGSKA (reference sequence). There are 15 residues in the CDR3. DNA of the CDR3: TGCAGTGCTAGAGGGACTAGCGGGAGTTCCTACGAGCAGTACTTC. It codes for CSARGTSGSSYEQYF.

In this sample, this clonotype turned up a few times. V is TRBV19 and J is TRBJ1-5, with D possibly matching TRBD1 (6 bases). V was pared by 5 bases and J by 6 bases, with 20 bases between. Germline CDR1 reads LNHDA; CDR2 reads SQIVND (reference sequence). The CDR3 is made up of 16 amino acids. CDR3 nucleotides: TGTGCCAGTAGTGTGAGGGGCAGGGGTGCCATTCAGCCCCAGCATTTT. Protein sequence: CASSVRGRGAIQPQHF.

By share of the sample, this clonotype is large. The genes are TRBV27 and TRBJ2-5; a weak D match, TRBD1 (5 bases). Trimming took off 2 bases at V and 4 bases at J, with 5 bases between the two ends. The CDR3 extends over 12 amino acids. The germline V gene encodes CDR1 MNHEY and CDR2 SMNVEV (reference sequence). CDR3 residues: CASSLRGETQYF. CDR3 sequence (DNA): TGTGCCAGCAGTTTAAGGGGAGAGACCCAGTACTTC.

The chain uses TRBV7-8 and TRBJ2-7; 7 bases are shared with TRBD2. V trimming: 1 base; J trimming: 6 bases; junction bases outside the gene matches: 9. CDR3 length equals 15 residues. Germline lookup yields CDR1 SGHVS and CDR2 FQNEAQ. CDR3 sequence reads: CASSLGLGGTGEQYF. The CDR3 coding sequence is TGTGCCAGCAGCTTAGGTCTGGGGGGGACGGGCGAGCAGTACTTC.

This clonotype has only a few counts. The J gene is TRBJ1-1, the V gene TRBV12-5, with D possibly being TRBD1 (5 bases). The CDR3 extends over 12 amino acids. Per germline, CDR1 LGHNT and CDR2 FRNRAP. Trimming pared 5 bases from V and 5 bases from J, leaving 9 bases between. The CDR3, as DNA: TGTGCTAGTGGTCACGGGGGAACTGAAGCTTTCTTT. This codes for CASGHGGTEAFF.

The V call is TRBV12-3 or TRBV12-4, the J call TRBJ2-1; 11 bases align to TRBD2. The CDR3 has 14 residues. V lost 9 bases, J lost 2 bases, and 3 bases stayed unmatched. The CDR3 DNA sequence: TGTGCCAGTAGCGGGAGGGTTGCCTACAATGAGCAGTTCTTC. Translated, it gives CASSGRVAYNEQFF.

The chain has TRBV6-1 and TRBJ1-1, with D unclear. Per germline, CDR1 MNHNS and CDR2 SASEGT. This CDR3 spans 13 amino acids. V was clipped by 11 bases and J by 2 bases, with 15 bases between them. CDR3 residues: CASSRTVNTEAFF. DNA for the CDR3: TGTGCCTCCTCTCGGACGGTCAACACTGAAGCTTTCTTT.

This clonotype was seen a few times. The rearrangement links TRBV15 to TRBJ2-1; D gene uncertain. Deletions cut 1 base from V and 2 bases from J, with 9 bases between. The CDR3 loop spans 15 amino acids. Germline assignment: CDR1 LNHNV and CDR2 YYDKDF (reference sequence). CDR3 sequence reads: CATSRVFGPYNEQFF. In nucleotides, the CDR3 is TGTGCCACCAGCAGAGTCTTCGGACCCTACAATGAGCAGTTCTTC.

The chain couples TRBV28 to TRBJ1-6, with D uncertain. The V gene's germline CDR1 is MDHEN and CDR2 SYDVKM. Trimming shortened V by 10 bases and J by 7 bases, and 17 bases separated the two germline ends. The CDR3 is 14 residues long. CDR3 bases: TGTGCCACCATAGAGTCGGGGTACAATTCACCCCTCCACTTT. Translating gives CATIESGYNSPLHF.

The chain couples TRBV20-1 to TRBJ2-1; no reliable D call. V was pared by 1 base and J by 7 bases, with 8 bases between. CDR1 is DFQATT, CDR2 SNEGSKA, per germline (reference sequence). The CDR3 sequence is 12 residues long. The CDR3 region has the DNA TGCAGTGCTAGAGGTGCCGTAAATGAGCAGTTCTTC. Translated: CSARGAVNEQFF.

The chain recombines TRBV6-5 with TRBJ1-2, with D uncertain. The germline gives CDR1 MNHEY, CDR2 SVGAGI. The CDR3 is 15 amino acids. Trimming cost V 2 bases and J 6 bases, with 16 bases left between them. The CDR3 sequence is CASSYGGGRGDGYTF. CDR3 sequence (DNA): TGTGCCAGCAGTTACGGAGGCGGGCGAGGCGATGGCTACACCTTC.

The genes are TRBV2 and TRBJ2-7; 12 bases fit TRBD1. The ends lost 5 bases at V and 11 bases at J; junction bases unmatched: 7. Germline V gives CDR1 SNHLY, CDR2 FYNNEI. The CDR3 covers 13 residues. The CDR3 DNA reads TGTGCCAGCAGTATCCGGGACAGGGGGCGAGAGTACTTC. Protein product: CASSIRDRGREYF.

V usage is TRBV5-4 and J usage is TRBJ2-7, with D unclear. CDR3 length equals 13 residues. Per the germline V gene, CDR1 is SGHNT and CDR2 is YYREEE (reference sequence). Trimming pared 4 bases from V and 3 bases from J, leaving 11 bases between. CDR3 sequence (DNA): TGTGCCAGCAGCCAAGATGTAATCTACGAGCAGTACTTC. This codes for CASSQDVIYEQYF. Looking up the rest from reference TRBV5-4 and TRBJ2-7 gives the full variable domain: ETGVTQSPTHLIKTRGQQVTLRCSSQSGHNTVSWYQQALGQGPQFIFQYYREEENGRGNFPPRFSGLQFPNYSSELNVNALELDDSALYLCASSQDVIYEQYFGPGTRLTVT.

The chain links TRBV12-3 or TRBV12-4 to TRBJ1-5; D gene ambiguous. This CDR3 is 13 amino acids long. Between the trimmed V and J ends, which lost 3 bases and 2 bases, there was a span of 5 bases. The CDR3 nucleotides are TGTGCCAGCAGTTTCACAGGCAATCAGCCCCAGCATTTT. It translates to CASSFTGNQPQHF.

The rearrangement links TRBV25-1 to TRBJ1-3; D is ambiguous. Germline V gives CDR1 MGHDK, CDR2 SYGVNS. CDR3 length: 14 residues. Trimming shortened V by 3 bases and J by 0 bases, and 6 bases separated the two germline ends. The CDR3 is CASSDPSSGNTIYF. In DNA form, the CDR3 reads TGTGCCAGCAGTGACCCCAGCTCTGGAAACACCATATATTTT.